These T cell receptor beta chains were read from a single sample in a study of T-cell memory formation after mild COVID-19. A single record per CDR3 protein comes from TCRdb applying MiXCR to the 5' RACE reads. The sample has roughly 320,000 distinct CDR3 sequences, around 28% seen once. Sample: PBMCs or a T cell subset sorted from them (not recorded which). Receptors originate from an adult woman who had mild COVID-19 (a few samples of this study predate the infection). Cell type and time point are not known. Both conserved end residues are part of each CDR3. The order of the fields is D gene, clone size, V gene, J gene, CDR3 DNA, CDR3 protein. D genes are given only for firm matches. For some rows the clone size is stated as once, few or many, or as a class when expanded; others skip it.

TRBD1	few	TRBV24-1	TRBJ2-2	TGTGCCGCGCGGACAGGGGGTACGAACACCGGGGAGCTGTTTTTT	CAARTGGTNTGELFF
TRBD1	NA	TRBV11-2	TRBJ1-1	TGTGCCAGCAGCTTAGAACAGGGGTTGAACACTGAAGCTTTCTTT	CASSLEQGLNTEAFF
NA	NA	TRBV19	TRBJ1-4	TGTGCCAGTCGTCCCGGGTATGAAAAACTGTTTTTT	CASRPGYEKLFF
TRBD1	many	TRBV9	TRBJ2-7	TGTGCCAGCAGCGTGGGGACAGGGGCCTACGAGCAGTACTTC	CASSVGTGAYEQYF
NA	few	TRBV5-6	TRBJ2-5	TGTGCCAGCAGCTCCGGGAGTGAACAAGAGACCCAGTACTTC	CASSSGSEQETQYF
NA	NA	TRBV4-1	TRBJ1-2	TGCGCCAGCAGCCCGAGGGAGGCCCCCACTAACTATGGCTACACCTTC	CASSPREAPTNYGYTF
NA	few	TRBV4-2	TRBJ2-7	TGTGCCAGCAGCCAAGGGGGCGGGATTGGAGGCGGTGTTGAGCAGTACTTC	CASSQGGGIGGGVEQYF
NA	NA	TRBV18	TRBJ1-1	TGTGCCAGCTCACCATTAGGGACGGTGAACACTGAAGCTTTCTTT	CASSPLGTVNTEAFF
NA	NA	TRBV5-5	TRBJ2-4	TGTGCCAGCAGCTTGTCTCGGTTAGCCAAAAACATTCAGTACTTC	CASSLSRLAKNIQYF
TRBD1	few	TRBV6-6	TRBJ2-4	TGTGCCAGCAGTGTAGAATCGGGACAGACATCCCTGAGCAAAAACATTCAGTACTTC	CASSVESGQTSLSKNIQYF
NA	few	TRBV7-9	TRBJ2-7	TGTGCCAGCAGCACCTTTACAGGGTACCACGGGCAGTACTTC	CASSTFTGYHGQYF
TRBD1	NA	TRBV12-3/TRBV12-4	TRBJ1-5	TGTGCCAGCAGTTTGTACAGGGGGCTCGGTCAGCCCCAGCATTTT	CASSLYRGLGQPQHF
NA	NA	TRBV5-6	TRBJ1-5	TGTGCCAGCAGTATCAGGGGTCAGCCCCAGCATTTT	CASSIRGQPQHF
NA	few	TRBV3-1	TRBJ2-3	TGTGCCAGCAGCCGGCCGAGCAAGGGAGATACGCAGTATTTT	CASSRPSKGDTQYF
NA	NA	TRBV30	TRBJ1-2	TGTGTCCGGGGAGGGGACTATGGCTACACCTTC	CVRGGDYGYTF
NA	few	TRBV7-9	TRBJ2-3	TGTGCCAGCAGCCCTGCTGGGGCTAGCACAGATACGCAGTATTTT	CASSPAGASTDTQYF
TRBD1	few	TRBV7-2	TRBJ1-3	TGTGCCAGCAGCTCGATAAGGGGACAGGGGGCTGGAAACACCATATATTTT	CASSSIRGQGAGNTIYF
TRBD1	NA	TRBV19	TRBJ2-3	TGTGCCAGTACGGGACAGGGGGCAGATACGCAGTATTTT	CASTGQGADTQYF
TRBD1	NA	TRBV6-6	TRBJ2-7	TGTGCCAGCAGACCTACCGGGACAGGCACCTACGAGCAGTACTTC	CASRPTGTGTYEQYF
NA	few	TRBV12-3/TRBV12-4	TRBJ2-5	TGTGCCAGCAGCAGGGGGGGAGAGACCCAGTACTTC	CASSRGGETQYF
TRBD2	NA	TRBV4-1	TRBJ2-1	TGCGCCAGCAGCCCGCCTGCGGGAGGGCTGGGTGAGCAGTTCTTC	CASSPPAGGLGEQFF
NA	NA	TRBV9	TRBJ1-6	TGTGCCAGCAGCATTAAAGAGGGGGGATATTCACCCCTCCACTTT	CASSIKEGGYSPLHF
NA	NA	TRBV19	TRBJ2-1	TGTGCCAGTAGTCAAAGGACCCCGGGTGAGCAGTTCTTC	CASSQRTPGEQFF
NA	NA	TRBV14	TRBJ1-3	TGTGCCAGCAGCCAAGCTTCTGGAAACACCATATATTTT	CASSQASGNTIYF
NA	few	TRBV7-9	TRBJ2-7	TGTGCCAGCAGCTCCCCCCAGGGGTCCCACGAGCAGTACTTC	CASSSPQGSHEQYF
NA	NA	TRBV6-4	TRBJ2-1	TGTGCCAGCAGTCACGACGGACAACACAATGAGCAGTTCTTC	CASSHDGQHNEQFF
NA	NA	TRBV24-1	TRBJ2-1	TGTGCCACCAGTGATTTGCGGGGGAACAATGAGCAGTTCTTC	CATSDLRGNNEQFF
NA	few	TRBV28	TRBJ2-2	TGTGCCAGCACCCAAAGGAGGGCCCCCGGGGAGCTGTTTTTT	CASTQRRAPGELFF
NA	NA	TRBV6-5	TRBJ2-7	TGTGCCAGCAGTTACTCGACGGATTACGAGCAGTACTTC	CASSYSTDYEQYF
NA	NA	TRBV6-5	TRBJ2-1	TGTGCCAGCAGTTCGTCCGAGGGTCTGGTGGGTGAGCAGTTCTTC	CASSSSEGLVGEQFF
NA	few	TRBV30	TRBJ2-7	TGTGCCTCCTCGGGACACGATGGGCGGGAGCAGTACTTC	CASSGHDGREQYF
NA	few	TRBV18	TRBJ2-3	TGTGCCAGCTCCCAAATCTCCACAGATACGCAGTATTTT	CASSQISTDTQYF
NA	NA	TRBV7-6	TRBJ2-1	TGTGCCAGCAGCTCCGGTACTAGGGGTTATTACAATGAGCAGTTCTTC	CASSSGTRGYYNEQFF
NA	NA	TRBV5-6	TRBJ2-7	TGTGCCAGCAGCTCCGCCGACAGCCACGAGCAGTACTTC	CASSSADSHEQYF
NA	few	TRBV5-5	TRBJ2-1	TGTGCCAGCAGCTTGGTTTTGGGGGGCTCCTACAATGAGCAGTTCTTC	CASSLVLGGSYNEQFF
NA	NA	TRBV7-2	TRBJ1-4	TGTGCCAGCACCCGCAAACTTGGAGGGAGGGGGACAATAGGGAATGAAAAACTGTTTTTT	CASTRKLGGRGTIGNEKLFF
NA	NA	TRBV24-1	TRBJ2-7	TGTGCCACCAGTGAAGGGCCTACCTACGAGCAGTACTTC	CATSEGPTYEQYF
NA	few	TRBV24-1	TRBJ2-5	TGTGCCACCAGTGACGGGGGCGTAGGGGAGACCCAGTACTTC	CATSDGGVGETQYF
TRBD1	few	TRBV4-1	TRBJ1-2	TGCGCCAGCAGCCCAGGGACAGGGGGCGATGGCTACACCTTC	CASSPGTGGDGYTF
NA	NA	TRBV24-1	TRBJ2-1	TGTGCCACCAGTGTAAGCGTTCCGGATGAGCAGTTCTTC	CATSVSVPDEQFF
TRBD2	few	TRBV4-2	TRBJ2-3	TGTGCCAGCAGCCGCTCTACCGTTATAGCGGGAGGGACAACAGATACGCAGTATTTT	CASSRSTVIAGGTTDTQYF
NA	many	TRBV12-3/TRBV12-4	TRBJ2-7	TGTGCCAGCAGTCCTGGGAGCGGTTCCTACGAGCAGTACTTC	CASSPGSGSYEQYF
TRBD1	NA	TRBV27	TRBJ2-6	TGTGCCAGCAGTCAGTACGGGACAGGGGCTGGGGCCAACGTCCTGACTTTC	CASSQYGTGAGANVLTF
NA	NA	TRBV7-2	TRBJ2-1	TGTGCCAGCAGCTTAGCGCAGGGAAGCTATGAGCAGTTCTTC	CASSLAQGSYEQFF
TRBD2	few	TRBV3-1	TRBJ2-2	TGTGCCAGCACTCCGGGACTAGCGGGATTAAAAAGGTCCGGGGAGCTGTTTTTT	CASTPGLAGLKRSGELFF